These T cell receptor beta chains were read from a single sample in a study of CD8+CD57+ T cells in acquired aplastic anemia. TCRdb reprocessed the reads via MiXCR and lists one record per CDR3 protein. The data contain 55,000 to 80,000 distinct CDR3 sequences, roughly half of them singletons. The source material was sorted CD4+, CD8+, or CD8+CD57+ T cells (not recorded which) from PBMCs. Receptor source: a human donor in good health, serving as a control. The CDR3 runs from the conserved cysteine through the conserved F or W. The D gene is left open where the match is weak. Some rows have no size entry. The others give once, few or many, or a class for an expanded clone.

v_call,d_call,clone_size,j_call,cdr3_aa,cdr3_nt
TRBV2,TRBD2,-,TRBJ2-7,CASRAGAFNEQYF,TGTGCCAGCAGAGCGGGAGCTTTCAACGAGCAGTACTTC
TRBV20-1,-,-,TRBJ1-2,CSARNRVDYGYTF,TGCAGTGCTAGAAACAGGGTTGACTATGGCTACACCTTC
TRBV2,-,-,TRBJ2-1,CASSWAGTEGREQFF,TGTGCCAGCAGTTGGGCCGGGACAGAGGGGAGGGAGCAGTTCTTC
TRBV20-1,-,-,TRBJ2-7,CSADLLGEQYF,TGCAGTGCCGACCTCCTAGGGGAGCAGTACTTC
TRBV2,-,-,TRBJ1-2,CASSEERDGYGYTF,TGTGCCAGCAGTGAAGAAAGGGACGGCTATGGCTACACCTTC
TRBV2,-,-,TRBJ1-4,CASRRQDGFNEKLFF,TGTGCCAGCAGAAGACAGGACGGATTTAATGAAAAACTGTTTTTT
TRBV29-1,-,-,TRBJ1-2,CSVEGDRGYTF,TGCAGCGTTGAGGGGGACCGTGGCTACACCTTC
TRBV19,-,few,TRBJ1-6,CASSIRINTGNSPLHF,TGTGCCAGTAGTATCAGGATAAATACAGGGAATTCACCCCTCCACTTT
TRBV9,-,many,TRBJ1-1,CASSAGLNTEAFF,TGTGCCAGCAGCGCAGGGTTGAACACTGAAGCTTTCTTT
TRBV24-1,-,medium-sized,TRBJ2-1,CATSEEGMQFF,TGTGCCACCAGTGAGGAGGGTATGCAGTTCTTC
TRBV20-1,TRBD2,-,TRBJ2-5,CSAKPSGETQYF,TGCAGTGCTAAGCCTAGCGGAGAGACCCAGTACTTC
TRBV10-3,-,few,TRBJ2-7,CAISESLGGYEQYF,TGTGCCATCAGTGAGTCGTTAGGGGGCTACGAGCAGTACTTC
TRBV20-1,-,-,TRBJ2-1,CSAPQVVGGNEQFF,TGCAGTGCTCCACAGGTGGTTGGGGGCAATGAGCAGTTCTTC
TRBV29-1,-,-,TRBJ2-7,CSVEVQTASSYEQYF,TGCAGCGTTGAAGTGCAAACAGCGAGCTCCTACGAGCAGTACTTC
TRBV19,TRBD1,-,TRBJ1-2,CASSASLQGAYGYTF,TGTGCCAGTAGTGCATCATTACAGGGGGCTTATGGCTACACCTTC
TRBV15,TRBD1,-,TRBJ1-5,CATSYTDRGGQPQHF,TGTGCCACCAGCTACACCGACAGGGGGGGCCAGCCCCAGCATTTT
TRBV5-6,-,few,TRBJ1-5,CASSLAGGGWGNQPQHF,TGTGCCAGCAGCTTGGCGGGCGGAGGGTGGGGCAATCAGCCCCAGCATTTT
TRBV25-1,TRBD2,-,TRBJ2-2,CASSQGGSGRPNTGELFF,TGTGCCAGCAGTCAGGGGGGAAGCGGGAGGCCGAACACCGGGGAGCTGTTTTTT
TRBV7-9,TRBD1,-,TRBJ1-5,CASKGDRDRPQHF,TGTGCCAGCAAAGGAGACAGGGATCGGCCCCAGCATTTT
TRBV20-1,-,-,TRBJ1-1,CSARKADTEAFF,TGCAGTGCTAGAAAGGCCGATACTGAAGCTTTCTTT
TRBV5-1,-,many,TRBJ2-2,CASSLAIGGELFF,TGCGCCAGCAGCTTGGCCATTGGGGGGGAGCTGTTTTTT
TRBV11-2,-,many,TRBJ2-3,CASSSTPLSTDTQYF,TGTGCCAGCAGTTCCACCCCCCTTAGCACAGATACGCAGTATTTT
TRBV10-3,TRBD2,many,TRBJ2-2,CAISEGLAGTTGELFF,TGTGCCATCAGTGAGGGGCTAGCGGGGACCACCGGGGAGCTGTTTTTT